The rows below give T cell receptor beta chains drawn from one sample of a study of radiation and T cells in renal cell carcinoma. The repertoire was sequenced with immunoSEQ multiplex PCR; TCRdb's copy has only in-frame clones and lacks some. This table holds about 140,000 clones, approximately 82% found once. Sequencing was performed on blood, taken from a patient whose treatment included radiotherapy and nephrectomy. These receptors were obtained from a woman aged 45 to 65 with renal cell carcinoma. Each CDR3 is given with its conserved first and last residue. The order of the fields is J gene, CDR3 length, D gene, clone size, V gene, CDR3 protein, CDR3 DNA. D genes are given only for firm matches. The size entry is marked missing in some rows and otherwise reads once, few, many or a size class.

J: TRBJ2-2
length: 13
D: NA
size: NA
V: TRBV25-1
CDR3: CASYWGDTGELFF
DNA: TGTGCCAGCTACTGGGGGGACACCGGGGAGCTGTTTTTT

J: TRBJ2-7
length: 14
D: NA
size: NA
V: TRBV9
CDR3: CASSVQGGEYEQYF
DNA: TGTGCCAGCAGCGTTCAAGGGGGGGAATACGAGCAGTACTTC

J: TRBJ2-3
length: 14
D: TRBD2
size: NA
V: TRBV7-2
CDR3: CASSSSSGEDTQYF
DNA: TGTGCCAGCAGCTCCTCTAGCGGGGAAGATACGCAGTATTTT

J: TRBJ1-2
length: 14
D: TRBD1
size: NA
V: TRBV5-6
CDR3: CASSFPTGNYGYTF
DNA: TGTGCCAGCAGCTTCCCGACAGGGAACTATGGCTACACCTTC

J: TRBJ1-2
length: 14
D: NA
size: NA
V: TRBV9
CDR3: CASSVASLGYGYTF
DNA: TGTGCCAGCAGCGTAGCTAGTTTAGGCTATGGCTACACCTTC

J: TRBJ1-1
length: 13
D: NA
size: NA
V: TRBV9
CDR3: CASSVAGNTEAFF
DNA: TGTGCCAGCAGCGTAGCGGGGAACACTGAAGCTTTCTTT

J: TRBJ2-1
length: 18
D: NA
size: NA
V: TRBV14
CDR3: CASSQAAGSTPSYNEQFF
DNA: TGTGCCAGCAGCCAAGCCGCAGGGAGTACCCCCTCCTACAATGAGCAGTTCTTC

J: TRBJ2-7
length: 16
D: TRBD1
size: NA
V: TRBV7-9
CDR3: CASSLRQGFFHYEQYF
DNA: TGTGCCAGCAGCTTAAGACAGGGGTTCTTCCACTACGAGCAGTACTTC

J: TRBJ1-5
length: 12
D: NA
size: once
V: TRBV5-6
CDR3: CASSRPDQPQHF
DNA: TGTGCCAGCAGCCGGCCCGATCAGCCCCAGCATTTT

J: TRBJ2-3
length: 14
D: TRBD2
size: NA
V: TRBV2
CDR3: CASARGGGTDTQYF
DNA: TGTGCCAGCGCGCGGGGGGGTGGAACAGATACGCAGTATTTT

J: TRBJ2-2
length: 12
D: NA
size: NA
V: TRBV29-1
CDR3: CSAGVGTGELFF
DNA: TGCAGCGCAGGGGTCGGAACCGGGGAGCTGTTTTTT

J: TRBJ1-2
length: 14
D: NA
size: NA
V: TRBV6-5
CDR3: CASNLVGKDYGYTF
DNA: TGTGCCAGCAATTTAGTGGGAAAGGATTATGGCTACACCTTC

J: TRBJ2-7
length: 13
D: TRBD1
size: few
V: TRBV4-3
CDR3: CASSQGQGSEQYF
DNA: TGCGCCAGCAGCCAAGGACAGGGTAGCGAGCAGTACTTC